The rows below give T cell receptor beta chains drawn from one sample of a study of blood T cell repertoires in COVID-19. Measured with immunoSEQ multiplex PCR; TCRdb has only the in-frame clones, and not every one. The repertoire holds 270,000 or so clones, with about nine tenths as singletons. Material: peripheral blood. These receptors all stem from a woman between 40 and 55 years old who had recovered from COVID-19. Both conserved end residues are part of each CDR3. The order of the fields is CDR3 DNA, CDR3 protein, D gene, V gene, clone size, J gene. A D gene is named only where the DNA matches it firmly. Clone size is stated in some rows and not others, as once, few, many or a class when expanded.

TGTGCCATCAGTGTGGGGAGGGAAGAGACCCAGTACTTC | CAISVGREETQYF | TRBD2 | TRBV10-3 | - | TRBJ2-5
TGTGCCAGACGGGGAGGGTTTGATGGCTACACCTTC | CARRGGFDGYTF | - | TRBV2 | - | TRBJ1-2
TGTGCCAGCAGGAATAGCGGGGGAGCCTACAATGAGCAGTTCTTC | CASRNSGGAYNEQFF | TRBD2 | TRBV28 | - | TRBJ2-1
TGTGCCAGCTCACCCGGTTTGAACACTGAAGCTTTCTTT | CASSPGLNTEAFF | - | TRBV18 | few | TRBJ1-1
TGTGCCAGCAGCCAAGCGGACAGCTACCTATACGAGCAGTACTTC | CASSQADSYLYEQYF | - | TRBV14 | once | TRBJ2-7
TGTGCCAGCAGCCCACAGGGGAGCGAAAAACTGTTTTTT | CASSPQGSEKLFF | TRBD1 | TRBV9 | - | TRBJ1-4
TGTGCCAGCAGGGGCCAAGGGCAGGGGTCCGAGACCCAGTACTTC | CASRGQGQGSETQYF | - | TRBV2 | - | TRBJ2-5
TGTGCCAGCTTAACAAACGACAGGAACACTGAAGCTTTCTTT | CASLTNDRNTEAFF | - | TRBV18 | once | TRBJ1-1
TGCGCCAGCAGCTTGGACACGACGACAGGCAACTACGAGCAGTACTTC | CASSLDTTTGNYEQYF | - | TRBV5-1 | - | TRBJ2-7
TGCGCCAGCAGCCCACCGACAGGGGGGGAGAATGAGCAGTTCTTC | CASSPPTGGENEQFF | TRBD1 | TRBV5-1 | once | TRBJ2-1
TGTGCCTGGAGTGTACTTTCCGGGGTATCTTTCGGATCCTCGCGGCAGTACTTC | CAWSVLSGVSFGSSRQYF | - | TRBV30 | - | TRBJ2-7
TGTGCCAGCAGTGAATGGGGGACTAGCAGCCCAGATACGCAGTATTTT | CASSEWGTSSPDTQYF | TRBD2 | TRBV2 | - | TRBJ2-3
TGTGCCTGGAGACGGGAGGGGCCCTACAATGAGCAGTTCTTC | CAWRREGPYNEQFF | TRBD2 | TRBV30 | - | TRBJ2-1
TGTGCCACCAGTGATTCATCAGGGACAGGGCATGGCTACACCTTC | CATSDSSGTGHGYTF | TRBD1 | TRBV24-1 | - | TRBJ1-2
TGTGCCAGCAGACGACTAGCGATTAGCAGCCGCCAAGAGACCCAGTACTTC | CASRRLAISSRQETQYF | TRBD2 | TRBV6-6 | once | TRBJ2-5
TGCGCCAGCAGCCCGACTAGCGGGATTGGTGGGGAGCTGTTTTTT | CASSPTSGIGGELFF | TRBD2 | TRBV5-1 | - | TRBJ2-2
TGTGCCAGTAGTGTAGCGGGAGGGCCTGTCGGCAATGAGCAGTTCTTC | CASSVAGGPVGNEQFF | TRBD2 | TRBV19 | - | TRBJ2-1
TGTGCCAGTAGTATAGAGACCCCAGGAGCGGGAGGGTGGAATGAGCAGTTCTTC | CASSIETPGAGGWNEQFF | TRBD2 | TRBV19 | - | TRBJ2-1
TGTGCCAGCAAGAGAACAGGGACCCCTTACAATGAGCAGTTCTTC | CASKRTGTPYNEQFF | - | TRBV27 | - | TRBJ2-1
TGTGCCAGCAGCTTAGATGTCGGGACTAGCGGGCAAGAGACCCAGTACTTC | CASSLDVGTSGQETQYF | TRBD2 | TRBV11-2 | - | TRBJ2-5
TGTGCCAGTAGTATTCTAGCGACACGCCAAGAGACCCAGTACTTC | CASSILATRQETQYF | - | TRBV19 | - | TRBJ2-5
TGTGCCAGCAGCTTGTACGGGTCTAGCGGGATAGGCGAGCAGTACTTC | CASSLYGSSGIGEQYF | TRBD2 | TRBV5-6 | few | TRBJ2-7
TGCGCCAGCAGCCAAGATAGATCCAGCGGGAGGGCCGGGGCCGGGGGATACAATGAGCAGTTCTTC | CASSQDRSSGRAGAGGYNEQFF | TRBD2 | TRBV4-1 | - | TRBJ2-1
TGTGCCAGCACAATGTCAGATTCCTACGAGCAGTACTTC | CASTMSDSYEQYF | - | TRBV2 | - | TRBJ2-7
TGTGCCAGCAGCAAAGACTCAATCTCCTACAATGAGCAGTTCTTC | CASSKDSISYNEQFF | - | TRBV11-1 | - | TRBJ2-1
TGCGCCAGCAGCCAAGTGGGACAGGGTGGCGAGCAGTACTTC | CASSQVGQGGEQYF | TRBD1 | TRBV4-1 | - | TRBJ2-7
TGTGCCAGCTCACCCGGGACAGCTACCTCTGGGGCCAACGTCCTGACTTTC | CASSPGTATSGANVLTF | TRBD1 | TRBV18 | few | TRBJ2-6
TGTGCCAGCTCACCCCCCGGGACTAGCGGGAACAATGAGCAGTTCTTC | CASSPPGTSGNNEQFF | TRBD2 | TRBV18 | once | TRBJ2-1
TGTGCCATCGCCGGGACTAGCGGGAACTACGAGCAGTACTTC | CAIAGTSGNYEQYF | TRBD2 | TRBV10-3 | - | TRBJ2-7
TGTGCCAGCAGTGAGGACAACCCTTTCCCCCTTAAAGAGACCCAGTACTTC | CASSEDNPFPLKETQYF | - | TRBV6-4 | once | TRBJ2-5
TGTGCCAGCAGGGACAGGGGTACGCTAGAGCAGTACTTC | CASRDRGTLEQYF | TRBD1 | TRBV5-8 | - | TRBJ2-7
TGTGCCACCAGCCGAGAGGCAGGGTATGGCTACACCTTC | CATSREAGYGYTF | - | TRBV24-1 | few | TRBJ1-2
TGTGCCAGCAGTCGCACTCGCTCTGGAAACACCATATATTTT | CASSRTRSGNTIYF | - | TRBV28 | - | TRBJ1-3
TGTGCCAGCAGCCTTACAGGGAAGGATAATTCACCCCTCCACTTT | CASSLTGKDNSPLHF | - | TRBV7-3 | - | TRBJ1-6
TGTGCCAGCAGCCAAGCGGGAGGGCCTTCCTACGAGCAGTACTTC | CASSQAGGPSYEQYF | TRBD2 | TRBV3-1/TRBV3-2 | - | TRBJ2-7
TGTGCCTACAATGGGGGACTGGGTCAGCCCCAGCATTTT | CAYNGGLGQPQHF | - | TRBV30 | - | TRBJ1-5
TGTGCCAGTAGTATCCCCGACAGTACCCAAGAGACCCAGTACTTC | CASSIPDSTQETQYF | - | TRBV19 | - | TRBJ2-5
TGTGCCAGCAGCAAAGAACCCCACCGGGACAGATGGAACACTGAAGCTTTCTTT | CASSKEPHRDRWNTEAFF | - | TRBV21-1 | - | TRBJ1-1
TGTGCCAGCTCACCACCTGCGGGACAGGGCACCGGGGAGCTGTTTTTT | CASSPPAGQGTGELFF | TRBD1 | TRBV18 | - | TRBJ2-2
TGTGCCAGCAGCCCCCCCGCCGGGACTAGCGGGGCCACCACCGGGGAGCTGTTTTTT | CASSPPAGTSGATTGELFF | TRBD2 | TRBV7-2 | - | TRBJ2-2
TGTGCCAGCAGCATAACAGGGGGCGCGGGAAATGAGCAGTTCTTC | CASSITGGAGNEQFF | TRBD1 | TRBV13 | - | TRBJ2-1
TGTGCCACCAGCAACCGGGACAGGGGATTCACTGAAGCTTTCTTT | CATSNRDRGFTEAFF | TRBD1 | TRBV15 | - | TRBJ1-1
TGTGCCGCAGGACAGGGGGCGGTTGGGACCGGGGAGCTGTTTTTT | CAAGQGAVGTGELFF | TRBD1 | TRBV24-1 | - | TRBJ2-2
TGTGCCACCAGCAGAGTTGGCAGGGGGACTACAGATACGCAGTATTTT | CATSRVGRGTTDTQYF | - | TRBV15 | - | TRBJ2-3
TGTGCCAGCAGCCCGAGAGGGACTAGCGGGAACAATGAGCAGTTCTTC | CASSPRGTSGNNEQFF | TRBD2 | TRBV7-9 | - | TRBJ2-1
TGTGCCAGCAGCCAGGACAGGGGAACTGAAGCTTTCTTT | CASSQDRGTEAFF | TRBD1 | TRBV7-7 | - | TRBJ1-1
TGTGCCAGCAATCCGGGAGGAACCTACGAGCAGTACTTC | CASNPGGTYEQYF | TRBD2 | TRBV28 | - | TRBJ2-7
TGTGCCATCAGTGAGTCGAGGCCCGCGGAGCTGTTTTTT | CAISESRPAELFF | - | TRBV10-3 | - | TRBJ2-2
TGTGCCAGCAGTATCGGGACAGGGAACCAGCCCCAGCATTTT | CASSIGTGNQPQHF | TRBD1 | TRBV27 | - | TRBJ1-5
TGTGCCAGCAGTTTAGACAGTTACAATGAGCAGTTCTTC | CASSLDSYNEQFF | - | TRBV27 | - | TRBJ2-1
TGTGCCAGCAGAAGGGGCAGTCCTAACACTGAAGCTTTCTTT | CASRRGSPNTEAFF | - | TRBV11-2 | - | TRBJ1-1
TGTGCCAGCAGTGAATTCATTTGGGAGAACGACTATGGCTACACCTTC | CASSEFIWENDYGYTF | - | TRBV2 | - | TRBJ1-2
TGCGCCAGCAGCCAAATTCTTTCCTCAACGGGCGAGCAGTACTTC | CASSQILSSTGEQYF | - | TRBV4-1 | - | TRBJ2-7
TGTGCCAGCAGCGTAACCGGCGGCTTCTCTGGAAACACCATATATTTT | CASSVTGGFSGNTIYF | - | TRBV9 | - | TRBJ1-3
TGTGCCATCAGTGGCCGGACAGATCTAGGGGCCTCGTCGGCAGATACGCAGTATTTT | CAISGRTDLGASSADTQYF | - | TRBV10-3 | - | TRBJ2-3
TGTGCCAGCAGGACCGGGACAGGGGGCTCCGAGCAGTACTTC | CASRTGTGGSEQYF | TRBD1 | TRBV2 | - | TRBJ2-7
TGTGCCAGCAGTTTTGGGGACAGGGGACGAGGCTCACCCCTCCACTTT | CASSFGDRGRGSPLHF | TRBD1 | TRBV28 | once | TRBJ1-6